The clone carrying this T cell receptor beta chain appeared a few times. The target antigen is unknown. Per germline, CDR1 DFQATT and CDR2 SNEGSKA (reference sequence). V lost 1 base, J lost 4 bases, and 10 bases stayed unmatched. The CDR3 covers 16 residues. The authors produced TCR alpha and TCR beta cDNA libraries with sample barcodes and UMIs by 5'RACE using constant-segment primers. Each CDR3 protein gets one entry after TCRdb re-called the 5' RACE reads with MiXCR. This table holds about 110,000 distinct CDR3 sequences, approximately 13% found once. The entry originates in a study of T-cell memory formation after mild COVID-19. Study-level findings and limits: Most CD4+ clones that shrank were in CM and EM, while CD8+ ones turned up in EMRA.

The specimen was PBMCs or a T cell subset sorted from them (not recorded which). The TCR sequence derives from an adult woman who had mild COVID-19 (a few samples of this study predate the infection). Cell type and time point are not known. This rearrangement joins TRBV20-1 to TRBJ2-1; 7 bases match TRBD2. CDR3 in amino acids: CSARVGGERAYNEQFF. As DNA, the CDR3 is TGCAGTGCTAGAGTGGGGGGGGAGAGGGCTTACAATGAGCAGTTCTTC.